This TCR beta chain was sequenced for a study of monozygotic twins with inflammatory bowel disease (dated by TCRdb to about 2019). With respect to the entire study: The full study comprised approximately 28 monozygotic twin pairs: nine German pairs (four IBD-concordant, five IBD-discordant) and 19 IBD-discordant Danish pairs. The search for disease-associated traits relied mainly on comparing IBD patients with their genetically identical healthy co-twins within discordant pairs. Each individual had, on average, about 151 000 unique TCRalpha sequences and 181 000 unique TCRbeta sequences available for analysis.

Worth noting for this clonotype: Its antigen specificity is not known.

What the authors observed across the whole study: Differing immunosuppressive treatments among patients may have added background noise and inter-individual variability to the repertoires. Distinction between different T cell subtypes could not be achieved in the analysis. No difference in repertoire similarity was observed between concordant and discordant twins, possibly owing to limited statistical power. A decrease in TCRbeta repertoire diversity, as measured by inverse Simpson index, was observed in IBD patients compared with their healthy co-twins. Compared with healthy twins, IBD patients had fewer clonotypes in common with other individuals, a difference most pronounced in patients showing signs of disease activity. No single strong signal or clonotype linked to IBD turned up in the results, so the idea that one exists was not supported.

The CDR3 covers 14 residues, taking in both the cysteine and the phenylalanine. Only the protein is on record. CDR1 and CDR2 are drawn from the germline V gene: SGHTA, FQGNSA. Library generation was performed with 5' RACE. For each TCR library, 3,500 to 4,000 ng of total RNA was used. cDNA was synthesized with SMARTScribe reverse transcriptase in eight separate reactions per sample. Unique molecular identifiers containing a 6-nucleotide sample barcode were introduced through template switching during cDNA synthesis. TCRalpha and TCRbeta cDNA was amplified in two nested PCRs of 16 and 9 cycles, and bead purification was carried out after each PCR. Before amplification, the cDNA was treated with uracil DNA-glycosylase and purified using the QIAquick PCR purification kit. The second PCR was the step at which Illumina TruSeq-compatible adapters and sample-specific barcodes were added. TapeStation and Qubit were used to check library quality and concentration, and 4.5 to 6.5 ng of each library was pooled. Sequencing of pooled libraries was carried out on an Illumina HiSeq2500 single-index Rapid Run using 2 x 100 bp reads and custom sequencing primers. The source study handled its data this way. PCR and sequencing errors were corrected by UMI-based consensus assembly using MiGEC version 1.2.6. MiXCR version 2.1.1 handled V(D)J alignment, clonotype assembly and CDR3 extraction. Normalisation of gene usage, clonotype sharing and MAIT/NKT TCR abundance was achieved by analysing the top 1000, 10 000 and 20 000 clonotypes per sample. After downsampling to 27 000 UMIs, diversity was calculated as the inverse Simpson index using the vegan R package. Paired Mann-Whitney U tests were applied to discordant twin pairs, with Benjamini-Hochberg correction for multiple testing. TCRdb reprocessed the public reads and reports one entry per CDR3 protein sequence, without DNA. In this record, the V and J calls reflect TCRdb's handling and not the investigators' own analysis. Per the sample table, the count is roughly 200,000 distinct CDR3 sequences. The ten largest clones capture roughly 7.7% of the sample.

From each donor, a roughly 2.5 ml peripheral blood sample was collected into PAXgene tubes and kept at -80 degrees C. Without T cell sorting, total RNA was isolated from whole blood using the PAXgene blood miRNA kit on an automated QIAcube. Peripheral blood from monozygotic twin pairs concordant or discordant for inflammatory bowel disease was subjected to deep TCRalpha and TCRbeta repertoire profiling with unique molecular barcoding. For every twin pair, smoking habits were documented, and each individual was categorised as a current, former or never smoker. Recombination connected TRBV7-2 to TRBJ2-5. The TCR was taken from a human donor with ulcerative colitis or Crohn's disease, or a healthy co-twin of an affected twin (not recorded which). Sequencing was carried out using blood. The CDR3: CASSLAGLGETQYF.